The entry that follows covers one T cell receptor (beta chain) sequence. The source of the sample is a study of blood T cell repertoires in COVID-19. The data were produced by immunoSEQ multiplex PCR, yet TCRdb's version contains in-frame clones alone and is incomplete. This sample has about 130,000 clones, with about four fifths found just once. Germline CDR1 reads MNHNS; CDR2 reads SASEGT. The CDR3 has 15 residues. Trimming left V 2 bases short and J 4 bases short, with 14 bases between. This clonotype originated in a woman aged 55-69 years with acute or convalescent COVID-19. The specimen was peripheral blood. This rearrangement joins TRBV6-1 to TRBJ1-1, with a weak D call TRBD1 (6 bases). CDR3 in amino acids: CASSEIGRGGTEAFF. The DNA of the CDR3 is TGTGCCAGCAGTGAAATTGGCAGGGGCGGCACTGAAGCTTTCTTT.